This T cell receptor beta chain was identified in a study of CD4+ T cells in melanoma. Study conclusions and caveats: Diverse differentiation states were reported for melanoma neoantigen-specific CD4+ T cells. A reported correlation linked neoantigen-specific CD4+ T cells to CD8+, macrophage and B cell function.

The germline gives CDR1 MNHNS, CDR2 SASEGT. Trimming took off 2 bases at V and 1 base at J, with 9 bases between the two ends. The CDR3 runs 15 residues. This clone showed up just once. Its antigen is as yet unknown. The table came from immunoSEQ multiplex PCR; TCRdb's copy has only in-frame clones and leaves some out. In the table there are over 100,000 clones, roughly 90% of which are singletons. This TCR came from a human donor with melanoma. The chain carries TRBV6-1 and TRBJ1-5; D is possibly TRBD1 (5 bases). The sample taken for sequencing was peripheral blood. CDR3 amino acids: CASSEIGQSNQPQHF. The CDR3 bases are TGTGCCAGCAGTGAAATAGGACAAAGCAATCAGCCCCAGCATTTT.